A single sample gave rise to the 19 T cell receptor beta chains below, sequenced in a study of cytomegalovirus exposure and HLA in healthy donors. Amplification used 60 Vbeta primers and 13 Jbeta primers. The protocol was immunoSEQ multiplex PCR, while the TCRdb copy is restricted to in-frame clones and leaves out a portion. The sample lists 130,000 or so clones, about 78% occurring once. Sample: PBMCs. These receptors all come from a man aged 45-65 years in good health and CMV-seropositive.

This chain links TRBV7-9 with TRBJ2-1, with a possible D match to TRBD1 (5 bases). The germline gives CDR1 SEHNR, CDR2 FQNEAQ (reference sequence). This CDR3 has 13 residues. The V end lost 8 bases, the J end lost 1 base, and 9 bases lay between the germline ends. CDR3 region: CASAPGSYNEQFF. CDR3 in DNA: TGTGCCAGCGCCCCAGGGTCCTACAATGAGCAGTTCTTC.

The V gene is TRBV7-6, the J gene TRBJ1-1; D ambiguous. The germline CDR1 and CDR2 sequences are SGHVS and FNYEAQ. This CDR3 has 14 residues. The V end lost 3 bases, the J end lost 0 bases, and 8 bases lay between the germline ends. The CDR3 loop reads CASSLRVMNTEAFF. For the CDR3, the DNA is TGTGCCAGCAGCTTGAGGGTGATGAACACTGAAGCTTTCTTT.

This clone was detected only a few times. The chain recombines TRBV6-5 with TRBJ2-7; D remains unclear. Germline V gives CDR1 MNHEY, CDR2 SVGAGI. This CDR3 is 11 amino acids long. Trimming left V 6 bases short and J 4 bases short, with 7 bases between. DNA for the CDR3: TGTGCCAGCAGCAACGGGTACGAGCAGTACTTC. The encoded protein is CASSNGYEQYF.

The CDR3 loop is CASSSQTGGKTGELFF. The CDR3, as DNA: TGTGCCAGCAGCTCCCAGACAGGGGGCAAGACCGGGGAGCTGTTTTTT. V usage is TRBV5-4 and J usage is TRBJ2-2; TRBD1 matches 10 bases. This CDR3 is 16 amino acids long. Germline values: CDR1 SGHNT, CDR2 YYREEE (reference sequence). Losses at the gene ends were 3 bases for V and 5 bases for J; bases not matched to a gene: 7.

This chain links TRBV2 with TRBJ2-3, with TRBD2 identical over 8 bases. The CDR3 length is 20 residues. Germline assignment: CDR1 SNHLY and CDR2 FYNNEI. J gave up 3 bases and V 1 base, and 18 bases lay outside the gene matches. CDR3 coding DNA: TGTGCCAGCAGTGAAGAGAGTGGGCGGGGGGCTATCCGGGTAACAGATACGCAGTATTTT. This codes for CASSEESGRGAIRVTDTQYF.

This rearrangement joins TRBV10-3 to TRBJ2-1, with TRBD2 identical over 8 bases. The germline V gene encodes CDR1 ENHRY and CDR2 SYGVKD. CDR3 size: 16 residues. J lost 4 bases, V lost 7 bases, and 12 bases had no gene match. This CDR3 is CAIKGGGREAYNEQFF. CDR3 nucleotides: TGTGCCATCAAAGGAGGCGGGCGGGAGGCATACAATGAGCAGTTCTTC.

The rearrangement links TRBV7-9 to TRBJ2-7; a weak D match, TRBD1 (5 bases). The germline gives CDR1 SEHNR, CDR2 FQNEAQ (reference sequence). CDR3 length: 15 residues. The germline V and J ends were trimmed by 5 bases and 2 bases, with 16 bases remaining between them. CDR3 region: CASSPGQGLAYEQYF. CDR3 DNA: TGTGCCAGCAGCCCCGGGCAGGGCCTAGCCTACGAGCAGTACTTC.

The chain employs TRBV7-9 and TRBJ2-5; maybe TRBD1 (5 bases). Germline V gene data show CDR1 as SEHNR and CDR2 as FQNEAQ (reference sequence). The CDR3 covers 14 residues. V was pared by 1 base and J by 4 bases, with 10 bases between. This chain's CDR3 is CASSLVGVGETQYF. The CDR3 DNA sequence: TGTGCCAGCAGCTTAGTAGGGGTTGGAGAGACCCAGTACTTC. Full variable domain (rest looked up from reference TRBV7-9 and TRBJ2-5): DTGVSQNPRHKITKRGQNVTFRCDPISEHNRLYWYRQTLGQGPEFLTYFQNEAQLEKSRLLSDRFSAERPKGSFSTLEIQRTEQGDSAMYLCASSLVGVGETQYFGPGTRLLVL.

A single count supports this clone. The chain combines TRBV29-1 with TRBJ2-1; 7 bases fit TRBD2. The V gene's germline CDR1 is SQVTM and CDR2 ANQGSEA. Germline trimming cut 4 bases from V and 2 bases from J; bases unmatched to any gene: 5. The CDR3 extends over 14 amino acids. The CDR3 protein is CSVVRGEAYNEQFF. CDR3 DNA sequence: TGCAGCGTTGTTCGGGGGGAGGCCTACAATGAGCAGTTCTTC.

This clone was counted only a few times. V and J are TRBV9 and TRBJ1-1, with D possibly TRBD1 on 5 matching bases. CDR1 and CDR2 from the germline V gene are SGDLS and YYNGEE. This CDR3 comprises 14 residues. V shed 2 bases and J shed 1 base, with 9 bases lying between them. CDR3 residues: CASSVGQANTEAFF. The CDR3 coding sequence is TGTGCCAGCAGCGTGGGGCAGGCGAACACTGAAGCTTTCTTT.

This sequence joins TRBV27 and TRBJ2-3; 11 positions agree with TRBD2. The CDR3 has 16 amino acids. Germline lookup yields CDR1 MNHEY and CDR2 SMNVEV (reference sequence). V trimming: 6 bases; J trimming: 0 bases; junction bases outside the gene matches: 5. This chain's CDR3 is CASRLAGASSTDTQYF. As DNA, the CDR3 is TGTGCCAGCAGACTAGCGGGGGCCTCTAGCACAGATACGCAGTATTTT.

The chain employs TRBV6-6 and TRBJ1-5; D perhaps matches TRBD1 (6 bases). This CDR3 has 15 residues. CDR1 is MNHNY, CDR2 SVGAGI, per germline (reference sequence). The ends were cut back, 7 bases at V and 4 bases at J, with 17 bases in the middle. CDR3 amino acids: CASIVTGHSNQPQHF. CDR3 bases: TGTGCCAGCATCGTAACGGGACATTCTAATCAGCCCCAGCATTTT.

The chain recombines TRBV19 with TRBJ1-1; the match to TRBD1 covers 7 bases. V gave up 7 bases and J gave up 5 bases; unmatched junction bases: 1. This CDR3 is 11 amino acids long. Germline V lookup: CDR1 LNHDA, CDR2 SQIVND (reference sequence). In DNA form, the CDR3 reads TGTGCCAGTATCAGGGGGACTGAAGCTTTCTTT. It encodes CASIRGTEAFF.

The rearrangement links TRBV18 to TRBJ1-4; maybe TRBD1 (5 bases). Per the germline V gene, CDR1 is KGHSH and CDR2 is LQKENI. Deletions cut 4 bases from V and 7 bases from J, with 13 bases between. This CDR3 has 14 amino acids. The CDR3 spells CASSQSQGGEKLFF. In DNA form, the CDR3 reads TGTGCCAGCTCACAGAGTCAGGGCGGTGAAAAACTGTTTTTT.

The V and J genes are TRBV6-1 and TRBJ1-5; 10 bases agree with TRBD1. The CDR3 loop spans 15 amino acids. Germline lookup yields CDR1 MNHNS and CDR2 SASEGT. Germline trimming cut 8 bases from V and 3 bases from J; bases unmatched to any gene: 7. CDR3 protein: CASVQGQGYNQPQHF. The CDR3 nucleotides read TGTGCCAGCGTCCAGGGACAGGGGTACAATCAGCCCCAGCATTTT.

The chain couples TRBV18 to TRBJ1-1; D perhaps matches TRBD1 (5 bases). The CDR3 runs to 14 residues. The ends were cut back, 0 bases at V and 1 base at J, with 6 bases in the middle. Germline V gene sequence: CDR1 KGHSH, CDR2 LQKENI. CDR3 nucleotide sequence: TGTGCCAGCTCACCACCAGGGGCGAACACTGAAGCTTTCTTT. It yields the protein CASSPPGANTEAFF.

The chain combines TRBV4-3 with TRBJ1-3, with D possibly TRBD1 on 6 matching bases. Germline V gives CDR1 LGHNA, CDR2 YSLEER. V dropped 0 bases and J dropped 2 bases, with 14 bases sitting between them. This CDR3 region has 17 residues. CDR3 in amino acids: CASSQDWAGATGNTIYF. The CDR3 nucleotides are TGCGCCAGCAGCCAAGATTGGGCGGGGGCCACTGGAAACACCATATATTTT.

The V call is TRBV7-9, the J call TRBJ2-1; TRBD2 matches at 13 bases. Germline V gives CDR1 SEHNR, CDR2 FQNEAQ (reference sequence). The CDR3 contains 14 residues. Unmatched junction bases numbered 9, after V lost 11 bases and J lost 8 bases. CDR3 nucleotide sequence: TGTGCCGGCGCGACTAGCGGGGGGCTCTATGAGCAGTTCTTC. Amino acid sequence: CAGATSGGLYEQFF. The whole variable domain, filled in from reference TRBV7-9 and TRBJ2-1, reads DTGVSQNPRHKITKRGQNVTFRCDPISEHNRLYWYRQTLGQGPEFLTYFQNEAQLEKSRLLSDRFSAERPKGSFSTLEIQRTEQGDSAMYLCAGATSGGLYEQFFGPGTRLTVL.

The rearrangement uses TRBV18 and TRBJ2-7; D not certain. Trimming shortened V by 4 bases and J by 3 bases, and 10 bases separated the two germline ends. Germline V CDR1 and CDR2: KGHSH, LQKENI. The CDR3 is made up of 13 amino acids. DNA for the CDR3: TGTGCCAGCTCACTCAACAGAGTCTACGAGCAGTACTTC. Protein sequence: CASSLNRVYEQYF.